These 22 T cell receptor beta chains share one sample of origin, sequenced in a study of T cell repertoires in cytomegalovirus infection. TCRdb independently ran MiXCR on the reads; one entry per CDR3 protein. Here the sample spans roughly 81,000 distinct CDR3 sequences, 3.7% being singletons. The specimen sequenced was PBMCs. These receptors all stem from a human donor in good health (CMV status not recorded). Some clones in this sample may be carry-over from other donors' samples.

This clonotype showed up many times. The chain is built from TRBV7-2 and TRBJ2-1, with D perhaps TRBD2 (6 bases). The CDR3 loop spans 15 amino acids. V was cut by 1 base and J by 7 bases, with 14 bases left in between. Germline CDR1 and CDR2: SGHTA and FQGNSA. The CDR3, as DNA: TGTGCCAGCAGCTTAGGACTAGGAGTGAGGAATGAGCAGTTCTTC. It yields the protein CASSLGLGVRNEQFF. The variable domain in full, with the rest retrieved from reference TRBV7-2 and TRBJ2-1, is GAGVSQSPSNKVTEKGKDVELRCDPISGHTALYWYRQSLGQGLEFLIYFQGNSAPDKSGLPSDRFSAERTGGSVSTLTIQRTQQEDSAVYLCASSLGLGVRNEQFFGPGTRLTVL.

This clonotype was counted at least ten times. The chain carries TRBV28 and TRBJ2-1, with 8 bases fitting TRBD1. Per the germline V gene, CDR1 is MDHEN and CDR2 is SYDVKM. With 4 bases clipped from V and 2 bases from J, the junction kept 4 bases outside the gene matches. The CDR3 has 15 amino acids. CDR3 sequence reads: CASSWRTGTYNEQFF. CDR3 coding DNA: TGTGCCAGCAGTTGGCGGACAGGGACCTACAATGAGCAGTTCTTC.

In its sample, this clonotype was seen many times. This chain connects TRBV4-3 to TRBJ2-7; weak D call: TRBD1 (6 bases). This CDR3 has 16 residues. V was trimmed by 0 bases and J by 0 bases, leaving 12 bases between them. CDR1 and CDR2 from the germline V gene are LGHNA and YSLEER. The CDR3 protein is CASSQDWPDSSYEQYF. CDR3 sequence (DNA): TGCGCCAGCAGCCAAGATTGGCCGGACAGCTCCTACGAGCAGTACTTC.

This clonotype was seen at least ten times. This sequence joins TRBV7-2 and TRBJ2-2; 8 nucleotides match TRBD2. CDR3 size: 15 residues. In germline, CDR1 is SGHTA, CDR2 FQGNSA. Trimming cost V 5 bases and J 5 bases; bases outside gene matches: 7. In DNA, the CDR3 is TGTGCCAGCAGCCCCGGGGGGGGGGCGACCGGGGAGCTGTTTTTT. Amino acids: CASSPGGGATGELFF.

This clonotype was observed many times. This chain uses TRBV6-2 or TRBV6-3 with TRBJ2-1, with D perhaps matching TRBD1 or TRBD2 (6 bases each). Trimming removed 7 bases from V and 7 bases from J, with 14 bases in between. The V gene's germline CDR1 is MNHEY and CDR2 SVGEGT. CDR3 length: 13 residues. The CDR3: CASTAEGGNEQFF. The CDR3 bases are TGTGCCAGCACCGCTGAGGGGGGTAATGAGCAGTTCTTC.

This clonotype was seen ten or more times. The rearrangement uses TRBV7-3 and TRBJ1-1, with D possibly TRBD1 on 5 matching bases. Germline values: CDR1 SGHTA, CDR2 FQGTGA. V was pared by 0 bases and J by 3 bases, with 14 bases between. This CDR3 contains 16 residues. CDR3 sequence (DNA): TGTGCCAGCAGCTTAACGGGCGGGGGAGGGGACACTGAAGCTTTCTTT. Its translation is CASSLTGGGGDTEAFF.

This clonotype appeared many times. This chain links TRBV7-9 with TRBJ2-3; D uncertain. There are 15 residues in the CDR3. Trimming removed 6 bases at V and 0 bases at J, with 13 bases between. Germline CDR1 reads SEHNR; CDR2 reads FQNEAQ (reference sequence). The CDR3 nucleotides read TGTGCCAGCAGGAAGACACCCCTTAGCACAGATACGCAGTATTTT. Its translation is CASRKTPLSTDTQYF.

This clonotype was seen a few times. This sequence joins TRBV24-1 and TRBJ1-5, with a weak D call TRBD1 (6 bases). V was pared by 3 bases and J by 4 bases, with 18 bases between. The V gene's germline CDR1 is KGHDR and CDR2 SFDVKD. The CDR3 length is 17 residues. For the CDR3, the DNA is TGTGCCACCAGTGATCCGAGGGGGGAAGGGCGTAATCAGCCCCAGCATTTT. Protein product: CATSDPRGEGRNQPQHF.

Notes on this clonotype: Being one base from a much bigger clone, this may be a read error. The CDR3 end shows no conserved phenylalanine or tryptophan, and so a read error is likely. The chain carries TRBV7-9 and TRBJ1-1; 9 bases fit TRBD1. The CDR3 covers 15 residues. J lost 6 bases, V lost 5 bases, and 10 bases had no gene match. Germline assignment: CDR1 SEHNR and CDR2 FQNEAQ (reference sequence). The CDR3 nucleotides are TGTGCCAGCAGCACATACAGGGGGCGCGTCGCTGAAGCTTTCTAT. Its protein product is CASSTYRGRVAEAFY.

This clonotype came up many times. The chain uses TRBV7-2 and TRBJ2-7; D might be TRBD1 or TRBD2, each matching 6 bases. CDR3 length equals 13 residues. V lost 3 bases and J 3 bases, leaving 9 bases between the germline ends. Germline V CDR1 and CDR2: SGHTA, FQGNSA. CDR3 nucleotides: TGTGCCAGCAGCTTGGGGGGCGGCTACGAGCAGTACTTC. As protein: CASSLGGGYEQYF.

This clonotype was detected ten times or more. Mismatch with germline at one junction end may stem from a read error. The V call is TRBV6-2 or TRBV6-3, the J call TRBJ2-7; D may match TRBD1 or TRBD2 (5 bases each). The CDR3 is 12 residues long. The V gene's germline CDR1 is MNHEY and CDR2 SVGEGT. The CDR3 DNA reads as TGTGCCAGCAGTGAATACCGGGGCCCGGGGAACTTC. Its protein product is CASSEYRGPGNF.

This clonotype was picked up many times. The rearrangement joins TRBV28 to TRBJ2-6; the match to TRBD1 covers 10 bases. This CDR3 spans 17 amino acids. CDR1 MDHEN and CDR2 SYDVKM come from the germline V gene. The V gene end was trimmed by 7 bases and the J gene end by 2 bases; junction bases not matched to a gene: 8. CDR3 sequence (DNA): TGTGCCAGCATCAGGGGACAGGGGATTCCTGGGGCCAACGTCCTGACTTTC. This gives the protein CASIRGQGIPGANVLTF.

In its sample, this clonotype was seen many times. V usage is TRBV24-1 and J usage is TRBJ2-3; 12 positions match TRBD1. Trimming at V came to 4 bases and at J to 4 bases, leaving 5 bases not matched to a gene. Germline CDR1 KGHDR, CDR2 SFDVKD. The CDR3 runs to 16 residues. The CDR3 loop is CATSDLGDRGPDTQYF. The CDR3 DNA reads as TGTGCCACCAGTGACCTGGGGGACAGGGGGCCAGATACGCAGTATTTT.

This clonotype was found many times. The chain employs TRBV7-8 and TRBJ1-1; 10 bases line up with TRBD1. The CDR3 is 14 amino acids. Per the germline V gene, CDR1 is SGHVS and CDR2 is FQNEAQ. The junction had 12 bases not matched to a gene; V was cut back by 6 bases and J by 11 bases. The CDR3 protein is CASRGGGQGKEAFF. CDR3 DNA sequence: TGTGCCAGCAGGGGAGGGGGACAGGGGAAAGAGGCTTTCTTT.

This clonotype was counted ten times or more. The CDR3 spells CSAPQGQGSETQYF. CDR3 sequence (DNA): TGCAGTGCCCCCCAGGGACAGGGGTCAGAGACCCAGTACTTC. This chain joins TRBV20-1 and TRBJ2-5; 10 bases fit TRBD1. Germline CDR1 reads DFQATT; CDR2 reads SNEGSKA (reference sequence). V was pared by 6 bases and J by 4 bases, with 8 bases of the junction left unmatched. The CDR3 runs 14 residues.

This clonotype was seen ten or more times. The CDR3 coding sequence is TGTGCCAGCAGCTTACGCCTCCAAGGTAAAGCTTTCTTT. It encodes CASSLRLQGKAFF. The V call is TRBV7-2, the J call TRBJ1-1; D unresolved. This CDR3 is 13 amino acids long. Trimming removed 2 bases at V and 9 bases at J, with 13 bases between. Per germline, CDR1 SGHTA and CDR2 FQGNSA.

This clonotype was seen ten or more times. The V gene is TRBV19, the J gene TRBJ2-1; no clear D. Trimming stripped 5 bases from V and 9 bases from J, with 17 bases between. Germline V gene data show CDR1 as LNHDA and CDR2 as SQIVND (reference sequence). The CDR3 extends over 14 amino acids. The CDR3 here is CASSAETAYGEQFF. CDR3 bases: TGTGCCAGTAGTGCGGAGACGGCCTATGGTGAGCAGTTCTTC. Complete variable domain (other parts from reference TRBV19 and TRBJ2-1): DGGITQSPKYLFRKEGQNVTLSCEQNLNHDAMYWYRQDPGQGLRLIYYSQIVNDFQKGDIAEGYSVSREKKESFPLTVTSAQKNPTAFYLCASSAETAYGEQFFGPGTRLTVL.

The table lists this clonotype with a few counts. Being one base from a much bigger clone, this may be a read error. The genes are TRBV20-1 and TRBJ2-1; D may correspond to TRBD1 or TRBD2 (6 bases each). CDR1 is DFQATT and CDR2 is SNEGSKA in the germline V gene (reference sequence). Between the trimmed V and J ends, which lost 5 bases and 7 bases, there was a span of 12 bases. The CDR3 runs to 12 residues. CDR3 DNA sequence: TGCAGTGCTTGTTGGGGGGCTAATGAGCAGTTCTTC. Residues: CSACWGANEQFF.

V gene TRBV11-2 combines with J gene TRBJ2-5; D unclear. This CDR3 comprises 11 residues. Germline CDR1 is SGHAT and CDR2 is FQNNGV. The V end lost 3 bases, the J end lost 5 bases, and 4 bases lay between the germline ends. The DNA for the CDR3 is TGTGCCAGCAGCTTGAGCGAGACCCAGTACTTC. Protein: CASSLSETQYF.

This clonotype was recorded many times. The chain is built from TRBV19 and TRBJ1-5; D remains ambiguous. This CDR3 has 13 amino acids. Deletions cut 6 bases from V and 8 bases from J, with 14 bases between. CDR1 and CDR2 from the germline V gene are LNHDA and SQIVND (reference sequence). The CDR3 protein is CASSLGRKEPQHF. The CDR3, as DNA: TGTGCCAGTAGCCTGGGCAGGAAAGAGCCCCAGCATTTT.

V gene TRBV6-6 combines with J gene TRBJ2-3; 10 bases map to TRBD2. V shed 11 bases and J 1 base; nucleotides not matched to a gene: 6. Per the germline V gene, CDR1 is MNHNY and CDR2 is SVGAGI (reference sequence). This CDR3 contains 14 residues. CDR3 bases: TGTGCCGGCGCACTAGCGGGGCGCACAGATACGCAGTATTTT. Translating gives CAGALAGRTDTQYF.

CDR3 residues: CASSDLVDRPTNEKLFF. DNA for the CDR3: TGTGCCAGCAGTGACCTGGTGGATAGACCAACTAATGAAAAACTGTTTTTT. The chain joins TRBV25-1 to TRBJ1-4; D call uncertain. The CDR3 has 17 amino acids. V was cut by 3 bases and J by 0 bases, with 14 bases left in between. Germline assignment: CDR1 MGHDK and CDR2 SYGVNS.